Shown below are 13 T cell receptor beta chains from a single sample sequenced in a study of identical twins. TCRdb reanalysed the 5' RACE reads using MiXCR and keeps one entry per CDR3 protein. The sample consists of approximately 1.8 million distinct CDR3 sequences, around a third of them appearing once. The source material was cord blood. These receptors originate from a newborn girl in good health.

This clonotype occurred a few times. The gene calls are TRBV28 and TRBJ2-5; the D gene is possibly TRBD2 (6 bases). There are 15 residues in the CDR3. V lost 6 bases, J lost 1 base, and 15 bases lay in between. CDR1 and CDR2 from the germline V gene are MDHEN and SYDVKM. The CDR3 bases are TGTGCCAGCAGCACCGGAGGGCAGGGCCAAGAGACCCAGTACTTC. This encodes CASSTGGQGQETQYF.

The genes are TRBV6-7 and TRBJ1-5, with D perhaps TRBD1 (5 bases). TRBV6-7 is an open reading frame, and its role is uncertain. V shed 2 bases and J shed 0 bases, with 20 bases lying between them. This CDR3 has 19 amino acids. CDR3 nucleotides: TGTGCCAGCAGTTACCACCTTCCGACAGAGCTTCGTAGCAATCAGCCCCAGCATTTT. Translation gives CASSYHLPTELRSNQPQHF.

This clonotype was counted a few times. The chain joins TRBV20-1 to TRBJ2-1, with D unclear. With 1 base removed from V and 3 bases from J, the gap between germline ends came to 7 bases. Per the germline V gene, CDR1 is DFQATT and CDR2 is SNEGSKA (reference sequence). The CDR3 is made up of 13 amino acids. In nucleotides, the CDR3 is TGCAGTGCTAGAGTGAGGAACTACAATGAGCAGTTCTTC. This sequence encodes CSARVRNYNEQFF.

J is TRBJ2-7 and V is TRBV6-2 or TRBV6-3; 13 bases map to TRBD2. With V trimmed by 2 bases and J by 0 bases, 4 bases remained unmatched. The CDR3 spans 17 residues. The germline gives CDR1 MNHEY, CDR2 SVGEGT. The CDR3 DNA follows: TGTGCCAGCAGTTACAGGGGACTAGCGGGATCCTCCTACGAGCAGTACTTC. The encoded protein is CASSYRGLAGSSYEQYF.

In this sample, this clonotype turned up a few times. The rearrangement joins TRBV5-1 to TRBJ2-5; unclear D gene. V lost 0 bases and J 2 bases, leaving 14 bases between the germline ends. The germline gives CDR1 SGHRS, CDR2 YFSETQ. CDR3 length: 16 amino acids. The CDR3 sequence is CASSLEPVVIQETQYF. CDR3 DNA: TGCGCCAGCAGCTTGGAGCCGGTTGTCATACAAGAGACCCAGTACTTC.

On this clonotype itself: A much larger clone is a single base away; this may be a read error. The chain recombines TRBV5-1 with TRBJ2-1; possibly TRBD1 or TRBD2 for D (6 bases each). The CDR3 runs to 16 residues. Per germline, CDR1 SGHRS and CDR2 YFSETQ. The CDR3 loop is CASSPLQAGGYDEQFF. DNA for the CDR3: TGCGCCAGCAGCCCTCTTCAAGCCGGGGGCTACGATGAGCAGTTCTTC.

The rearrangement uses TRBV29-1 and TRBJ2-2, with TRBD2 identical over 7 bases. The CDR3 consists of 13 residues. Germline V gives CDR1 SQVTM, CDR2 ANQGSEA. The ends lost 4 bases at V and 6 bases at J; junction bases unmatched: 5. The CDR3, as DNA: TGCAGCGTTGGGGCCGCGGGGGCCGGGGAGCTGTTTTTT. Encoded protein: CSVGAAGAGELFF.

J is TRBJ2-3 and V is TRBV20-1, with 8 bases identical to TRBD2. V lost 7 bases and J lost 5; bases outside the gene matches: 8. Per the germline V gene, CDR1 is DFQATT and CDR2 is SNEGSKA (reference sequence). The CDR3 contains 13 residues. For the CDR3, the DNA is TGCAGTGTCGCCACGGGGGGGCTAGATACGCAGTATTTT. It is translated as CSVATGGLDTQYF.

The sample holds a few counts of this clonotype. This sequence joins TRBV7-9 and TRBJ2-1, with TRBD1 matching over 9 bases. With 5 bases clipped from V and 4 bases from J, the junction kept 6 bases outside the gene matches. Per the germline V gene, CDR1 is SEHNR and CDR2 is FQNEAQ (reference sequence). The CDR3 covers 15 residues. The CDR3 DNA reads as TGTGCCAGCAGCCGGGGACAGGGAATTTACAATGAGCAGTTCTTC. Protein sequence: CASSRGQGIYNEQFF.

The rearrangement joins TRBV20-1 to TRBJ1-1; no reliable D call. Trimming shortened V by 1 base and J by 8 bases, and 5 bases separated the two germline ends. The CDR3 totals 10 residues. Germline CDR1 DFQATT, CDR2 SNEGSKA (reference sequence). The DNA for the CDR3 is TGCAGTGCTAGAGTATGGGAAGCTTTCTTT. Translation: CSARVWEAFF.

This clonotype was recorded at least ten times. The chain recombines TRBV6-1 with TRBJ1-2, with 7 bases matching TRBD1. CDR1 and CDR2 (germline): MNHNS, SASEGT. Trimming cost V 3 bases and J 0 bases; bases outside gene matches: 1. This CDR3 comprises 14 residues. The CDR3 loop is CASSEGTANYGYTF. The CDR3 bases are TGTGCCAGCAGTGAGGGGACAGCTAACTATGGCTACACCTTC.

This clonotype has ten or more counts. CDR3: CSVGSLGAKNIQYF. CDR3 sequence (DNA): TGCAGCGTTGGCTCCCTAGGGGCCAAAAACATTCAGTACTTC. The gene calls are TRBV29-1 and TRBJ2-4; D uncertain. Germline V gene sequence: CDR1 SQVTM, CDR2 ANQGSEA. The germline V and J ends were trimmed by 4 bases and 1 base, with 11 bases remaining between them. The CDR3 extends over 14 amino acids.

This clonotype was seen ten or more times. The V call is TRBV25-1, the J call TRBJ2-7, with D uncertain. The CDR3 runs 15 residues. V was pared by 4 bases and J by 0 bases, with 13 bases between. Germline CDR1 reads MGHDK; CDR2 reads SYGVNS. The CDR3 DNA reads as TGTGCCAGCAGTGTGTCCGGAGCCGTCTCCTACGAGCAGTACTTC. Its protein product is CASSVSGAVSYEQYF.